These 11 T cell receptor beta chains were sequenced from one sample in a study of cytomegalovirus exposure and HLA in healthy donors. The PCR had 60 Vbeta and 13 Jbeta primers. The protocol was immunoSEQ multiplex PCR, while the TCRdb copy is restricted to in-frame clones and leaves out a portion. The data show fewer than 200,000 clones, over 80% seen once. The sequenced material came from PBMCs. The receptor source for this set is a woman aged 50 to 60 in good health and CMV-seropositive.

The J gene is TRBJ2-7, the V gene TRBV6-1, with 10 bases lining up with TRBD1. The CDR3 is 13 residues long. V lost 5 bases and J lost 5; bases outside the gene matches: 3. Germline V gene lookup returns CDR1 MNHNS and CDR2 SASEGT. The CDR3 region has the DNA TGTGCCAGCAGTACTGACAGGGGGCACGAGCAGTACTTC. Protein product: CASSTDRGHEQYF.

The chain links TRBV21-1 to TRBJ2-7; no DNA check was done on the table's D call, TRBD1. TRBV21-1 is reported as a pseudogene. The CDR3 has 17 residues. CDR3 protein: CASSKTDRTVPHGEQYF. CDR3 DNA: TGTGCCAGCAGCAAAACAGACAGGACCGTTCCCCATGGCGAGCAGTACTTC.

The gene calls are TRBV5-1 and TRBJ2-5; TRBD2 aligns across 7 bases. With V trimmed by 0 bases and J by 5 bases, 4 bases remained unmatched. CDR3 length equals 14 residues. Germline assignment: CDR1 SGHRS and CDR2 YFSETQ. The CDR3 region has the DNA TGCGCCAGCAGCTTGGGACTAGCCGGGGAGACCCAGTACTTC. This encodes CASSLGLAGETQYF.

The chain couples TRBV6-6 to TRBJ1-1; D gene unclear. Germline V gene sequence: CDR1 MNHNY, CDR2 SVGAGI (reference sequence). CDR3 size: 14 residues. The V end was cut by 2 bases, the J end by 2 bases, with 9 bases between. In DNA, the CDR3 is TGTGCCAGCAGTTACGAGGGAGGAAACACTGAAGCTTTCTTT. Protein sequence: CASSYEGGNTEAFF.

This clone appeared a few times. The chain joins TRBV5-1 to TRBJ2-6; D is ambiguous. Germline V CDR1 and CDR2: SGHRS, YFSETQ. This CDR3 has 13 amino acids. Trimming took off 5 bases at V and 4 bases at J, with 7 bases between the two ends. The CDR3 loop is CASSPLGANVLTF. The DNA for the CDR3 is TGCGCCAGCAGTCCGTTGGGGGCCAACGTCCTGACTTTC.

V and J are TRBV9 and TRBJ1-1; no clear D gene. Germline CDR1 and CDR2: SGDLS and YYNGEE. CDR3 length: 17 residues. Between the trimmed V and J ends, which lost 0 bases and 0 bases, there was a span of 15 bases. CDR3 nucleotides: TGTGCCAGCAGCGTAGGCACCCTAATCGATATGAACACTGAAGCTTTCTTT. This gives the protein CASSVGTLIDMNTEAFF. The full variable domain, its missing parts supplied by reference TRBV9 and TRBJ1-1, is DSGVTQTPKHLITATGQRVTLRCSPRSGDLSVYWYQQSLDQGLQFLIQYYNGEERAKGNILERFSAQQFPDLHSELNLSSLELGDSALYFCASSVGTLIDMNTEAFFGQGTRLTVV.

The chain couples TRBV4-1 to TRBJ1-1, with no clear D. Looked up from germline, CDR1 is MGHRA and CDR2 is YSYEKL. Trimming pared 0 bases from V and 3 bases from J, leaving 14 bases between. The CDR3 has 16 amino acids. The chain's CDR3 is CASSQDFLQRDTEAFF. In DNA, the CDR3 is TGCGCCAGCAGCCAAGATTTTCTACAGCGGGACACTGAAGCTTTCTTT.

V and J are TRBV19 and TRBJ2-2; D ambiguous. Trimming removed 2 bases from V and 6 bases from J, with 7 bases in between. Germline loops: CDR1 LNHDA, CDR2 SQIVND (reference sequence). The length of the CDR3 is 13 residues. CDR3 bases: TGTGCCAGTAGTATATTTGGGCCCGGGGAGCTGTTTTTT. Encoded protein: CASSIFGPGELFF.

This clone was found once. The chain links TRBV4-1 to TRBJ2-7, with D possibly being TRBD2 (6 bases). Trimming shortened V by 3 bases and J by 2 bases, and 14 bases separated the two germline ends. The CDR3 contains 15 residues. Germline-derived CDR1 and CDR2 are MGHRA and YSYEKL. The CDR3 bases are TGCGCCAGCAGCCAGGAGGGATCAGGGACCTACGAGCAGTACTTC. Protein: CASSQEGSGTYEQYF.

The V and J genes are TRBV21-1 and TRBJ1-4. TRBV21-1 is marked as a pseudogene. The CDR3 has 15 amino acids. CDR3 amino acids: CASIGRWGDDEKLFF. The CDR3 region has the DNA TGTGCCAGCATCGGGAGGTGGGGGGATGATGAAAAACTGTTTTTT.

The chain is built from TRBV7-9 and TRBJ2-1; 7 bases agree with TRBD2. This CDR3 spans 15 amino acids. The J segment lost 2 bases and the V segment lost 5 bases, leaving 6 bases of the junction unmatched. Germline CDR1 and CDR2: SEHNR and FQNEAQ (reference sequence). CDR3 loop: CASSLLANTYNEQFF. The CDR3 region has the DNA TGTGCCAGCAGCCTACTAGCGAATACCTACAATGAGCAGTTCTTC.